Here is one T cell receptor (beta chain) with its context. Sequence at one end of the junction differs from germline and may be a read error. Germline V CDR1 and CDR2: SSHAT, FNYEAQ (reference sequence). CDR3 size: 15 residues. The data belong to a study of STAT5B mutations in CD4+ large granular lymphocyte leukemia. Sequencing was performed with immunoSEQ multiplex PCR; in TCRdb, only in-frame clones are kept and a portion is missing. Seen here are over 25,000 clones, 79% observed once, and the top ten hold 5.5% to 7.5%. The receptor was derived from a human donor in good health. The specimen was CD4+ T cells from blood buffy coats. The chain uses TRBV7-7 and TRBJ2-3; TRBD2 aligns across 9 bases. This CDR3 is CASSLGGGAGDTQYF. The CDR3 coding sequence is TGTGCTAGCAGCTTAGGCGGGGGGGCCGGGGATACGCAGTATTTT.